The clone carrying this TCR beta chain was detected a few times. Its specificity is not known. The record originates from a study of neoadjuvant anti-PD-1 for oral cavity cancer. These newly diagnosed stage II-IVA oral cavity squamous cell carcinoma patients had no prior systemic or radiation treatment. Data came from immunoSEQ multiplex PCR; TCRdb stores just in-frame clones and leaves some out. Found here are around 16,000 clones, 55% to 70% of them singletons; the top ten hold over 2.5%. Broader study findings: Only a few patients per response group were TCR-analyzed; validation needed. Pretreatment Treg/Th17 ratio correlated inversely with post-treatment tumor clonality.

V was shortened by 8 bases and J by 4 bases, with 14 bases between the two germline ends. Germline V CDR1 and CDR2: MNHNS, SASEGT. The CDR3 has 13 amino acids. The source material was PBMCs, sampled before nivolumab (anti-PD-1) treatment. V usage is TRBV6-1 and J usage is TRBJ1-1; D is ambiguous. The clonotype originates from a person aged 35-79 years with oral cavity squamous cell carcinoma. The CDR3 is CASPTNGFTEAFF. Written as DNA, the CDR3 is TGTGCCAGCCCTACCAACGGGTTCACTGAAGCTTTCTTT.